Sequencing of this T cell receptor (beta chain) was carried out in a study of vaccination effects on CD4 cells after COVID-19. Generated by immunoSEQ multiplex PCR, the TCRdb table keeps only in-frame clones and is missing some. The sample includes some 60,000 clones, around 69% of them seen just once. The V end lost 2 bases, the J end lost 5 bases, and 13 bases lay between the germline ends. Germline-derived CDR1 and CDR2 are KGHSH and LQKENI. The CDR3 runs 15 residues. Study-level findings and limits: Few convalescent patients were included, and no early post-infection timepoints were sampled.

Antigen-specific CD4+ T cells were expanded (with viral peptide pools) by the ViraFEST assay ahead of sequencing. Isolation of CD4+ T cells took place after less than twelve days of culture. The vaccine recipients had no prior SARS-CoV-2 infection, with negative nucleocapsid antibodies. Wells containing roughly 1.8 million PBMC each were cultured with 10 IU/ml IL-2 and 8 to 10 ug/ml peptides. A half-volume exchange with IL-2 medium occurred on days 3 and 7. Note on this clone: The antigen is not known.

V is TRBV18 and J is TRBJ2-1; TRBD1 is a possible D gene (5 bases). This receptor was obtained from a human donor who received a COVID-19 vaccine. The sequencing here drew on CD4+ T cells from PBMCs cultured with HCoV-NL63 spike peptides, taken before COVID-19 vaccination. CDR3 in DNA: TGTGCCAGCTCACCAACCCAGGGCCCCGACAATGAGCAGTTCTTC. The encoded protein is CASSPTQGPDNEQFF.